The rows below give T cell receptor beta chains drawn from one sample of a study of regulatory T cells in long-lasting Graves disease. TCRdb itself ran the multiplex PCR reads through MiXCR, one entry per CDR3 protein. The table has fewer than 650,000 distinct CDR3 sequences, about 16% seen once. This same sample was also taken into another study, of T cells in Graves' hyperthyroidism and ophthalmopathy.

The material was peripheral blood mononuclear cells (PBMCs), obtained at new diagnosis, from a patient treated with antithyroid drugs. Receptor source: a man between 18 and 35 years old with Graves disease. CDR3s include the opening cysteine and the closing phenylalanine or tryptophan. A D gene is named only where the DNA matches it firmly. Size values are once, few and many counts, or a class for expanded clones, and some rows have none.

clone size: .
J gene: TRBJ1-6
D gene: .
V gene: TRBV20-1
CDR3 DNA: TGCAGTGCTAGGATAAGGGTTCCGGGTTCACCCCTCCACTTT
CDR3 protein: CSARIRVPGSPLHF

clone size: many
J gene: TRBJ2-2
D gene: .
V gene: TRBV9
CDR3 DNA: TGTGCCAGCAGCGTAGTGGCCGGGGAGCTGTTTTTT
CDR3 protein: CASSVVAGELFF

clone size: .
J gene: TRBJ2-1
D gene: TRBD2
V gene: TRBV7-9
CDR3 DNA: TGTGCCAGCAGCGCAGGGACTAGCGGGAGGGCCAGTGAGCAGTTCTTC
CDR3 protein: CASSAGTSGRASEQFF

clone size: many
J gene: TRBJ2-1
D gene: .
V gene: TRBV29-1
CDR3 DNA: TGCAGCGTTGAAACCACTGTCAATGAGCAGTTCTTC
CDR3 protein: CSVETTVNEQFF

clone size: few
J gene: TRBJ1-6
D gene: .
V gene: TRBV20-1
CDR3 DNA: TGCAGTGCTAGAGATTTGACAGAGAGCTCCTATAATTCACCCCTCCACTTT
CDR3 protein: CSARDLTESSYNSPLHF

clone size: many
J gene: TRBJ2-7
D gene: TRBD2
V gene: TRBV7-9
CDR3 DNA: TGTGCCAGCAGCCCCGGCGGGGCTAGCGGGAGATACGAGCAGTACTTC
CDR3 protein: CASSPGGASGRYEQYF

clone size: .
J gene: TRBJ2-7
D gene: .
V gene: TRBV4-1
CDR3 DNA: TGCGCCAGCAGCCAGAGACAGGCCGACGAGCAGTACTTC
CDR3 protein: CASSQRQADEQYF

clone size: .
J gene: TRBJ2-5
D gene: TRBD2
V gene: TRBV13
CDR3 DNA: TGTGCCAGCAGCTTAATAGGCGGGGGGCTAAAGACCCAGTACTTC
CDR3 protein: CASSLIGGGLKTQYF

clone size: few
J gene: TRBJ1-1
D gene: .
V gene: TRBV28
CDR3 DNA: TGTGCCAGCAGTGCCCGACAGCTGAACACTGAAGCTTTCTTT
CDR3 protein: CASSARQLNTEAFF

clone size: many
J gene: TRBJ1-1
D gene: .
V gene: TRBV7-9
CDR3 DNA: TGTGCCAGCAGCTTAAACCTGGGCCCTGAAGCTTTCTTT
CDR3 protein: CASSLNLGPEAFF

clone size: few
J gene: TRBJ2-3
D gene: TRBD1
V gene: TRBV5-1
CDR3 DNA: TGCGCCAGCAGCCCCGAGGGGGCAATAGGAGATACGCAGTATTTT
CDR3 protein: CASSPEGAIGDTQYF

clone size: many
J gene: TRBJ1-2
D gene: .
V gene: TRBV30
CDR3 DNA: TGTGCCTGGAACGGTGCTAACTATGGCTACACCTTC
CDR3 protein: CAWNGANYGYTF

clone size: few
J gene: TRBJ1-4
D gene: .
V gene: TRBV12-3/TRBV12-4
CDR3 DNA: TGTGCCAGCAGAGAAACAGGGACTAATGAAAAACTGTTTTTT
CDR3 protein: CASRETGTNEKLFF

clone size: many
J gene: TRBJ2-7
D gene: TRBD1
V gene: TRBV28
CDR3 DNA: TGTGCCAGCAGCCAGGACAGGGGGGAGGTAAGCTCCTACGAGCAGTACTTC
CDR3 protein: CASSQDRGEVSSYEQYF

clone size: .
J gene: TRBJ2-7
D gene: .
V gene: TRBV28
CDR3 DNA: TGTGCCAGCACCCTCGGCGGCAGGTCATACGAGCAGTACTTC
CDR3 protein: CASTLGGRSYEQYF

clone size: many
J gene: TRBJ1-3
D gene: .
V gene: TRBV5-1
CDR3 DNA: TGCGCCAGCAGCTTCGAGGGTCGAAACACCATATATTTT
CDR3 protein: CASSFEGRNTIYF

clone size: few
J gene: TRBJ2-3
D gene: TRBD2
V gene: TRBV20-1
CDR3 DNA: TGCAGTGCTCCAGCCGGACTAGCGGGAGTGGGGGGCACAGATACGCAGTATTTT
CDR3 protein: CSAPAGLAGVGGTDTQYF

clone size: .
J gene: TRBJ2-1
D gene: .
V gene: TRBV18
CDR3 DNA: TGTGCCAGCTCACCCGCGACCGTCGATCCCTACAATGAGCAGTTCTTC
CDR3 protein: CASSPATVDPYNEQFF

clone size: many
J gene: TRBJ1-1
D gene: .
V gene: TRBV7-9
CDR3 DNA: TGTGCCAGCAGCTTAGTGGGACACGGTGAAGCTTTCTTT
CDR3 protein: CASSLVGHGEAFF

clone size: many
J gene: TRBJ1-5
D gene: TRBD1
V gene: TRBV14
CDR3 DNA: TGTGCCAGCAGCCGAAACCGACAGGGTCGACAGCCCCAGCATTTT
CDR3 protein: CASSRNRQGRQPQHF

clone size: many
J gene: TRBJ1-1
D gene: TRBD1
V gene: TRBV19
CDR3 DNA: TGTGCCAGTAGTAAGGGACAGGGGTTCGCGGGTGTGGCTGAAGCTTTCTTT
CDR3 protein: CASSKGQGFAGVAEAFF

clone size: .
J gene: TRBJ1-4
D gene: TRBD1
V gene: TRBV25-1
CDR3 DNA: TGTGCCAGCAGTGACGGGACAGGGACAGAAAAACTGTTTTTT
CDR3 protein: CASSDGTGTEKLFF

clone size: .
J gene: TRBJ1-2
D gene: TRBD1
V gene: TRBV15
CDR3 DNA: TGTGCCACCAGCAGAGATACAGCAGGGGGGATCGGCGGCTACACCTTC
CDR3 protein: CATSRDTAGGIGGYTF

clone size: few
J gene: TRBJ2-1
D gene: TRBD2
V gene: TRBV9
CDR3 DNA: TGTGCCAGCAGCGCCTTAATAGCGGGAGAGTTAGAGCAGTTCTTC
CDR3 protein: CASSALIAGELEQFF

clone size: .
J gene: TRBJ2-5
D gene: TRBD2
V gene: TRBV7-9
CDR3 DNA: TGTGCCAGCGGCTCCCCCCGGGGACTAGCGGGAGGTGAGACCCAGTACTTC
CDR3 protein: CASGSPRGLAGGETQYF